The clone carrying this T cell receptor (beta chain) occurred many times. These data originate in a study of T cells of healthy individuals. There are 14 residues in the CDR3. TCRdb reanalysed the 5' RACE reads using MiXCR and keeps one entry per CDR3 protein. The sample lists some 41,000 distinct CDR3 sequences; 4% to 5.5% were seen once. This sequence joins TRBV21-1 and TRBJ2-7; the table's D call TRBD1 went unverified against the DNA. TRBV21-1 is described as a pseudogene. The receptor comes from a human donor in good health. In DNA, the CDR3 is TGTGCCAGCAGCAGCTGGACAGGGGACAACGAGCAGTACTTC. Residues: CASSSWTGDNEQYF.